Listed below are T cell receptor beta chains from one sample, sequenced in a study of blood T cell repertoires in COVID-19. Produced via immunoSEQ multiplex PCR; TCRdb's table is partial and in-frame only. The sample lists about 180,000 clones; about 86% were seen once. The source material was peripheral blood. All receptors come from a woman aged 30 to 39 with active or convalescent COVID-19. CDR3s include the opening cysteine and the closing phenylalanine or tryptophan. A D gene is named only where the DNA matches it firmly. Clone size appears in some rows only: once, few, many, or a class for an expanded clone.

J gene	V gene	D gene	clone size	CDR3 protein	CDR3 DNA
TRBJ1-1	TRBV11-2	.	.	CASSSQQNTEAFF	TGTGCCAGCAGCTCACAGCAGAACACTGAAGCTTTCTTT
TRBJ1-1	TRBV6-5	.	.	CASELLWNTEAFF	TGTGCCAGCGAGTTACTTTGGAACACTGAAGCTTTCTTT
TRBJ2-7	TRBV11-3	TRBD1	once	CASSSHDRVSYEQYF	TGTGCCAGCAGCAGCCATGACAGGGTTTCCTACGAGCAGTACTTC
TRBJ1-1	TRBV9	TRBD1	.	CASSGDRGPSTEAFF	TGTGCCAGCAGCGGAGACAGGGGACCGAGCACTGAAGCTTTCTTT
TRBJ1-2	TRBV28	TRBD1	.	CASKRGGGPLGYTF	TGTGCCAGCAAAAGAGGAGGGGGCCCTCTTGGGTACACCTTC
TRBJ2-7	TRBV3-1/TRBV3-2	.	.	CASSQRQISYEQYF	TGTGCCAGCAGCCAAAGACAAATCTCCTACGAGCAGTACTTC
TRBJ2-1	TRBV27	.	.	CASSLTTSSYNEQFF	TGTGCCAGCAGTCTAACTACAAGCTCCTACAATGAGCAGTTCTTC
TRBJ2-3	TRBV18	TRBD1	.	CASSPPTGQDSSTDTQYF	TGTGCCAGCTCACCCCCGACGGGACAGGACTCCTCCACAGATACGCAGTATTTT
TRBJ2-1	TRBV28	TRBD2	.	CASSGWTSGSNEQFF	TGTGCCAGCAGTGGCTGGACTAGCGGCTCCAATGAGCAGTTCTTC
TRBJ2-3	TRBV5-6	.	.	CASSFQGSTADTQYF	TGTGCCAGCAGCTTTCAGGGGTCAACGGCAGATACGCAGTATTTT
TRBJ1-1	TRBV19	TRBD1	.	CASSILRGHTEAFF	TGTGCCAGTAGTATTCTCAGGGGGCATACTGAAGCTTTCTTT
TRBJ2-7	TRBV28	TRBD1	.	CASRGTGSSYEQYF	TGTGCCAGCAGGGGGACAGGGAGCTCCTACGAGCAGTACTTC
TRBJ2-3	TRBV5-1	TRBD2	.	CASSLGSDSGGLDTQYF	TGCGCCAGCAGCTTGGGATCGGATAGCGGGGGATTAGATACGCAGTATTTT
TRBJ2-2	TRBV27	.	.	CASSKYRERLRNTGELFF	TGTGCCAGCAGTAAATACAGGGAACGGTTAAGGAACACCGGGGAGCTGTTTTTT
TRBJ1-1	TRBV7-2	.	.	CASSLASQGLTEAFF	TGTGCCAGCAGCTTAGCGTCACAGGGCCTTACTGAAGCTTTCTTT
TRBJ1-2	TRBV28	.	.	CASGKGHNYGYTF	TGTGCCTCAGGGAAGGGACACAACTATGGCTACACCTTC
TRBJ1-2	TRBV5-6	.	.	CASSFQGYGYTF	TGTGCCAGCAGCTTTCAGGGCTATGGCTACACCTTC
TRBJ1-1	TRBV5-6	TRBD1	.	CASSIDRGTEAFF	TGTGCCAGCAGCATTGACAGGGGGACTGAAGCTTTCTTT
TRBJ1-2	TRBV14	.	.	CASSQDRRLNGYTF	TGTGCCAGCAGCCAAGATCGGAGGTTGAATGGCTACACCTTC
TRBJ2-1	TRBV11-1	TRBD1	.	CASSVTGVNEQFF	TGTGCCAGCAGCGTGACAGGGGTGAATGAGCAGTTCTTC
TRBJ1-2	TRBV3-1/TRBV3-2	.	.	CASSQEVMTKTNYGYTF	TGTGCCAGCAGCCAAGAGGTGATGACTAAAACTAACTATGGCTACACCTTC
TRBJ2-2	TRBV7-9	TRBD1	.	CASSPWTGDTGELFF	TGTGCCAGCAGCCCATGGACAGGGGATACCGGGGAGCTGTTTTTT
TRBJ1-2	TRBV12-3/TRBV12-4	.	.	CASSSTTNYGYTF	TGTGCCAGCAGTTCGACAACTAACTATGGCTACACCTTC
TRBJ1-1	TRBV6-5	.	.	CASSYSMGGGTEAFF	TGTGCCAGCAGTTACTCGATGGGAGGGGGCACTGAAGCTTTCTTT
TRBJ2-3	TRBV18	TRBD1	.	CASSPRTGDTDTQYF	TGTGCCAGCTCACCACGGACAGGGGACACAGATACGCAGTATTTT
TRBJ2-6	TRBV7-6	.	.	CASSLDQGSRFSGANVLTF	TGTGCCAGCAGCTTAGACCAGGGGAGTAGATTTTCTGGGGCCAACGTCCTGACTTTC
TRBJ2-1	TRBV5-6	.	once	CASSPSTSSYNEQFF	TGTGCCAGCAGCCCAAGCACGAGCTCCTACAATGAGCAGTTCTTC
TRBJ2-3	TRBV28	.	.	CASSLISGVGDTQYF	TGTGCCAGCAGTTTAATTTCGGGAGTTGGTGATACGCAGTATTTT
TRBJ2-5	TRBV7-2	.	.	CASSFLTARQETQYF	TGTGCCAGCAGCTTTTTGACAGCGCGCCAAGAGACCCAGTACTTC